The 23 T cell receptor beta chains below come from one sample, sequenced in a study of T-cell reconstitution after alpha-beta-depleted transplantation in children. Findings and caveats of the study: Expanded graft clones, several hundred of them, were reportedly the source of alpha-beta T cells about two months after transplant.

Using unique molecular identifiers, the investigators prepared the TCRbeta library. One entry per CDR3 protein, called by TCRdb with MiXCR from the PCR reads. This sample carries 25,000 to 35,000 distinct CDR3 sequences, around 7% of them seen once, and the ten largest clones take more than 25%. No antigen has been identified for these receptors. The material was peripheral blood, obtained 60 days after TCRalphabeta/CD19-depleted stem cell transplant. The receptors were sampled from a child less than two years old who had a stem cell transplant for acute myeloid leukemia, so the T cells may come from the graft donor.

Note on this clonotype: A read error may be the cause here, since a much bigger clone is one base away. A read error is likely, as this CDR3 ends without the conserved phenylalanine or tryptophan. The DNA is omitted, as the CDR3 cannot be located on it reliably, and the CDR3 follows TCRdb's listing. This chain links TRBV20-1 with TRBJ1-4; the table's D call, TRBD1, was not checked against the DNA. The germline gives CDR1 DFQATT, CDR2 SNEGSKA (reference sequence). The CDR3 adds up to 8 amino acids, both ends counted. The CDR3 is CSAGQGAT.

At least ten counts were recorded for this clonotype. The rearrangement links TRBV15 to TRBJ2-1; D is ambiguous. Germline V gene sequence: CDR1 LNHNV, CDR2 YYDKDF (reference sequence). V was shortened by 0 bases and J by 8 bases, with 8 bases between the two germline ends. The CDR3 is 13 amino acids. CDR3 region: CATSRDRRDEQFF. In DNA form, the CDR3 reads TGTGCCACCAGCAGAGATCGACGGGATGAGCAGTTCTTC.

In this sample, this clonotype is medium-sized. V gene TRBV7-2 combines with J gene TRBJ1-4; no reliable D call. The V gene's germline CDR1 is SGHTA and CDR2 FQGNSA. Trimming stripped 4 bases from V and 4 bases from J, with 10 bases between. The CDR3 runs 14 residues. The DNA of the CDR3 is TGTGCCAGCAGCTCGCCTTTCCTTAATGAAAAACTGTTTTTT. The encoded protein is CASSSPFLNEKLFF.

This clonotype has a count of ten or more. The chain has TRBV7-2 and TRBJ2-3, with 10 bases aligning to TRBD1. Germline V gene lookup returns CDR1 SGHTA and CDR2 FQGNSA. The CDR3 sequence is 15 residues long. V lost 6 bases and J lost 5; bases outside the gene matches: 8. This CDR3 reads CASRSRDRGGDTQYF. In DNA, the CDR3 is TGTGCCAGCAGAAGCCGGGACAGGGGTGGAGATACGCAGTATTTT.

In this sample, this clonotype turned up many times. The V and J genes are TRBV5-1 and TRBJ2-7; 7 bases agree with TRBD1. J lost 2 bases, V lost 3 bases, and 5 bases had no gene match. This CDR3 has 14 amino acids. CDR1 is SGHRS, CDR2 YFSETQ, per germline. The CDR3 nucleotides are TGCGCCAGCAGCTGGAACAGGGGTCCCTACGAGCAGTACTTC. Its translation is CASSWNRGPYEQYF.

This clonotype was found many times. The chain uses TRBV27 and TRBJ1-2, with TRBD1 as a possible D gene (6 bases). The CDR3 sequence is 15 residues long. Trimming stripped 2 bases from V and 7 bases from J, with 17 bases between. Germline CDR1 is MNHEY and CDR2 is SMNVEV (reference sequence). The CDR3 DNA reads TGTGCCAGCAGTTTAGATACGGCCCACAGGGCTGGCTACACCTTC. Protein sequence: CASSLDTAHRAGYTF.

This clonotype has more than one count but fewer than ten. This chain joins TRBV6-1 and TRBJ2-3; D gene ambiguous. Trimming shortened V by 5 bases and J by 4 bases, and 13 bases separated the two germline ends. CDR3 length: 14 residues. Germline CDR1 is MNHNS and CDR2 is SASEGT. CDR3 in amino acids: CASSPEVASDTQYF. CDR3 coding DNA: TGTGCCAGCAGTCCCGAGGTAGCCTCAGATACGCAGTATTTT.

The sample holds many counts of this clonotype. V usage is TRBV6-1 and J usage is TRBJ2-7, with D hard to call. CDR1 is MNHNS and CDR2 is SASEGT in the germline V gene. The CDR3 has 13 residues. Trimming stripped 1 base from V and 2 bases from J, with 6 bases between. The CDR3 nucleotides are TGTGCCAGCAGTGAAGGGGCCCCCTACGAGCAGTACTTC. This sequence encodes CASSEGAPYEQYF.

This clonotype was seen many times. The CDR3 loop is CAISEFKVNTEAFF. CDR3 in DNA: TGTGCCATCAGTGAGTTTAAAGTGAACACTGAAGCTTTCTTT. The genes are TRBV10-3 and TRBJ1-1, with D unclear. From germline, CDR1 is ENHRY and CDR2 SYGVKD. The CDR3 is made up of 14 amino acids. Trimming cost V 1 base and J 0 bases, with 6 bases left between them.

In this sample, this clonotype turned up many times. V and J are TRBV6-2 or TRBV6-3 and TRBJ2-3; D is undetermined. V gave up 0 bases and J gave up 7 bases, with 2 bases separating them. From germline, CDR1 is MNHEY and CDR2 SVGEGT. This CDR3 spans 11 amino acids. CDR3 sequence (DNA): TGTGCCAGCAGTTACTCAAATACGCAGTATTTT. Encoded protein: CASSYSNTQYF.

This clonotype occurred many times. CDR3 sequence (DNA): TGCGCCAGCAGCCCTGACAGGGTCCCGGGGGAAAAACTGTTTTTT. Encoded protein: CASSPDRVPGEKLFF. The chain carries TRBV4-3 and TRBJ1-4; 7 nucleotides line up with TRBD1. Per germline, CDR1 LGHNA and CDR2 YSLEER. The CDR3 totals 15 residues. The J segment lost 8 bases and the V segment lost 4 bases, leaving 10 bases of the junction unmatched.

This clonotype occurred many times. This rearrangement joins TRBV4-3 to TRBJ1-2; no clear D. Germline values: CDR1 LGHNA, CDR2 YSLEER. There are 13 residues in the CDR3. V lost 2 bases and J lost 6, with 10 bases in between. The CDR3 is CASSQLQEDGYTF. The CDR3 coding sequence is TGCGCCAGCAGCCAATTGCAAGAAGATGGCTACACCTTC.

This clonotype was seen ten or more times. V gene TRBV7-2 combines with J gene TRBJ1-1; D not resolved. In germline, CDR1 is SGHTA, CDR2 FQGNSA. The V end was cut by 5 bases, the J end by 3 bases, with 10 bases between. The length of the CDR3 is 13 residues. CDR3 coding DNA: TGTGCCAGCAGCCCCGGGCCCTACACTGAAGCTTTCTTT. Protein: CASSPGPYTEAFF.

The sample holds many counts of this clonotype. The V and J genes are TRBV3-1 and TRBJ1-1; no clear D. CDR3 length equals 12 residues. Germline CDR1 is LGHDT and CDR2 is YNNKEL (reference sequence). Trimming removed 1 base at V and 5 bases at J, with 5 bases between. CDR3 bases: TGTGCCAGCAGCCAAGTGCAGACTGAAGCTTTCTTT. Amino acids: CASSQVQTEAFF.

This clonotype has at least ten counts. V and J are TRBV7-9 and TRBJ1-1; D call uncertain. V lost 5 bases to trimming and J lost 5 bases, with 12 bases between them. Germline assignment: CDR1 SEHNR and CDR2 FQNEAQ (reference sequence). The CDR3 has 13 amino acids. CDR3 nucleotides: TGTGCCAGCAGCCGTCCTCCTAAAACTGAAGCTTTCTTT. Translating gives CASSRPPKTEAFF. Full variable domain (rest looked up from reference TRBV7-9 and TRBJ1-1): DTGVSQNPRHKITKRGQNVTFRCDPISEHNRLYWYRQTLGQGPEFLTYFQNEAQLEKSRLLSDRFSAERPKGSFSTLEIQRTEQGDSAMYLCASSRPPKTEAFFGQGTRLTVV.

This clonotype was recorded at least ten times. The rearrangement uses TRBV7-9 and TRBJ2-5, with D possibly being TRBD1 (5 bases). The CDR3 extends over 16 amino acids. V was trimmed by 2 bases and J by 2 bases, leaving 15 bases between them. CDR1 is SEHNR and CDR2 is FQNEAQ in the germline V gene (reference sequence). CDR3 residues: CASSLSGARAQETQYF. In DNA form, the CDR3 reads TGTGCCAGCAGCTTATCTGGGGCAAGGGCGCAAGAGACCCAGTACTTC.

This clonotype was recorded many times. The CDR3 here is CSVEVYGEGETQYF. CDR3 DNA sequence: TGCAGCGTTGAAGTCTACGGGGAGGGAGAGACCCAGTACTTC. The chain employs TRBV29-1 and TRBJ2-5; 7 bases map to TRBD2. The length of the CDR3 is 14 residues. Germline V gives CDR1 SQVTM, CDR2 ANQGSEA. V dropped 1 base and J dropped 4; count of bases not matched to a gene: 6. The variable domain in full, completed from reference TRBV29-1 and TRBJ2-5, reads SAVISQKPSRDICQRGTSLTIQCQVDSQVTMMFWYRQQPGQSLTLIATANQGSEATYESGFVIDKFPISRPNLTFSTLTVSNMSPEDSSIYLCSVEVYGEGETQYFGPGTRLLVL.

This clonotype was detected ten times or more. The chain uses TRBV7-9 and TRBJ2-1; TRBD2 agrees at 11 bases. CDR1 and CDR2 (germline): SEHNR, FQNEAQ (reference sequence). The CDR3 sequence is 15 residues long. V gave up 5 bases and J gave up 7 bases; unmatched junction bases: 7. CDR3 protein: CASSPLAGGRNEQFF. The CDR3 DNA reads TGTGCCAGCAGCCCCTTAGCGGGAGGGCGGAATGAGCAGTTCTTC.

This clonotype was observed at least ten times. V and J are TRBV28 and TRBJ1-1; D gene ambiguous. CDR1 is MDHEN and CDR2 is SYDVKM in the germline V gene. This CDR3 contains 11 residues. The V gene lost 6 bases and the J gene lost 7 bases, with 9 bases spanning the gap. The CDR3 nucleotides are TGTGCCAGCAGCGAGGGCCTTGAAGCTTTCTTT. It translates to CASSEGLEAFF.

This clonotype was counted many times. The CDR3 reads CASSSVGYEQYF. The CDR3 DNA reads TGTGCCAGCAGCTCAGTTGGCTACGAGCAGTACTTC. The chain carries TRBV11-2 and TRBJ2-7, with D uncertain. The CDR3 totals 12 residues. V was clipped by 4 bases and J by 3 bases, with 7 bases between them. CDR1 is SGHAT and CDR2 is FQNNGV in the germline V gene.

This clonotype was observed at least ten times. The chain carries TRBV7-8 and TRBJ1-1; TRBD1 matches at 10 bases. CDR1 SGHVS and CDR2 FQNEAQ come from the germline V gene. This CDR3 spans 15 amino acids. Unmatched junction bases numbered 8, after V lost 6 bases and J lost 4 bases. CDR3 coding DNA: TGTGCCAGCAGGGGGACAGGGGCCTCACTCACTGAAGCTTTCTTT. Translation: CASRGTGASLTEAFF.

This clonotype was counted at least ten times. This rearrangement joins TRBV4-3 to TRBJ2-3, with D perhaps matching TRBD1 (5 bases). V lost 3 bases to trimming and J lost 4 bases, with 14 bases between them. The CDR3 is 15 amino acids. CDR1 is LGHNA and CDR2 is YSLEER in the germline V gene. The CDR3 loop reads CASSQGPRSADTQYF. The CDR3 bases are TGCGCCAGCAGCCAGGGGCCCCGAAGTGCAGATACGCAGTATTTT.

This clonotype was seen many times. The chain recombines TRBV11-2 with TRBJ2-5; possibly TRBD2 for D (6 bases). Germline V gives CDR1 SGHAT, CDR2 FQNNGV. This CDR3 contains 19 residues. V was shortened by 1 base and J by 2 bases, with 23 bases between the two germline ends. The CDR3 DNA is TGTGCCAGCAGCTTAGTCTGGGCTGGGCGGGGTTTGGGTCAAGAGACCCAGTACTTC. Its translation is CASSLVWAGRGLGQETQYF.